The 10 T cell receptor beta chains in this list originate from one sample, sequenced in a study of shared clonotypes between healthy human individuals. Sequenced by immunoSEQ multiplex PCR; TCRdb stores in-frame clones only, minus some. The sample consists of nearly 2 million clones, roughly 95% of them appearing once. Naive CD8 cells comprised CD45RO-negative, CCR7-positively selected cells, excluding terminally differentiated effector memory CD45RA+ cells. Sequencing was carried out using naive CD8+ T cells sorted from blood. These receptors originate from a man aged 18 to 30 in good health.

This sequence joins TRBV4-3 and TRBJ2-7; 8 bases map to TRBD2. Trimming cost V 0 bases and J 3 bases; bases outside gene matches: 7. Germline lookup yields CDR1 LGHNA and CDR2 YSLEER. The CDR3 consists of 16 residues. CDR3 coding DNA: TGCGCCAGCAGCCAAGATTGGCCGGGAGGGTTCTACGAGCAGTACTTC. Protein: CASSQDWPGGFYEQYF.

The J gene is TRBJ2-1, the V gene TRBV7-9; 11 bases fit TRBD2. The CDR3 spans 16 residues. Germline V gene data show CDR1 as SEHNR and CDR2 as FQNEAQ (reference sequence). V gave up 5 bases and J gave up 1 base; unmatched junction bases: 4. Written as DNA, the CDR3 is TGTGCCAGCAGCCCGACTAGCGGGAAATCCTACAATGAGCAGTTCTTC. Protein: CASSPTSGKSYNEQFF.

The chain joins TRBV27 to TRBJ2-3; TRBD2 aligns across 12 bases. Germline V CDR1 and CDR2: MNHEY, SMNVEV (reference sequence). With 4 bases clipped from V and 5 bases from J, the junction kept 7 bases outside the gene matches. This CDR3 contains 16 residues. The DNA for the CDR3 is TGTGCCAGCAGTTCCCTAGCGGGGGGGCCGAAAGATACGCAGTATTTT. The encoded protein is CASSSLAGGPKDTQYF.

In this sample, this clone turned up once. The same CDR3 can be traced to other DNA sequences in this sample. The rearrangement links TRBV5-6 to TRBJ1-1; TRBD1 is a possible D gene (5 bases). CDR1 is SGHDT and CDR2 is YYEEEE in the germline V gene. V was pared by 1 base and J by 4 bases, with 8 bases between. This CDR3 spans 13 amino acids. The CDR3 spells CASSLWGGTEAFF. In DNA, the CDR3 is TGTGCCAGCAGCTTGTGGGGGGGCACTGAAGCTTTCTTT. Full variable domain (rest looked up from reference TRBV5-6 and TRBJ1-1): DAGVTQSPTHLIKTRGQQVTLRCSPKSGHDTVSWYQQALGQGPQFIFQYYEEEERQRGNFPDRFSGHQFPNYSSELNVNALLLGDSALYLCASSLWGGTEAFFGQGTRLTVV.

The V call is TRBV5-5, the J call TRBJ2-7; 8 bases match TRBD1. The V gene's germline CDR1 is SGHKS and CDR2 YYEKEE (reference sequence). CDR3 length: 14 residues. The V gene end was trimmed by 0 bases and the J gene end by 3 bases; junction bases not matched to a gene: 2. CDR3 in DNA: TGTGCCAGCAGCTTGGGACAGGGGCTCTACGAGCAGTACTTC. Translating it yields CASSLGQGLYEQYF.

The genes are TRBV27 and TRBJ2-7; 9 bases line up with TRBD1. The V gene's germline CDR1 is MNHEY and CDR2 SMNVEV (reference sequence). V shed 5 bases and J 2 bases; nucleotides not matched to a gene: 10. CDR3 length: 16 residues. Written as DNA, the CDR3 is TGTGCCAGCAGTCCGCTGGGACAGGGAACTACCTACGAGCAGTACTTC. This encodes CASSPLGQGTTYEQYF.

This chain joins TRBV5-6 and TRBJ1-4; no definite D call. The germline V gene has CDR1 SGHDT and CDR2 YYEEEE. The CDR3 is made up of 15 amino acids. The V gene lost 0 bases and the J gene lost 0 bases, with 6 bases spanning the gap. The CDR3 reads CASSLGAATNEKLFF. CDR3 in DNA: TGTGCCAGCAGCTTGGGGGCAGCAACTAATGAAAAACTGTTTTTT.

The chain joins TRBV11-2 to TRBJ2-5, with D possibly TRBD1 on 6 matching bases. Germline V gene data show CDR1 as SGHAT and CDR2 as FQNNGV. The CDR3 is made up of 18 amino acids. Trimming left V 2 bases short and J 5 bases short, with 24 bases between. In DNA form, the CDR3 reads TGTGCCAGCAGCTTAAACTTGGGGGCAGGGGCTTTTACGGAGACCCAGTACTTC. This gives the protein CASSLNLGAGAFTETQYF.

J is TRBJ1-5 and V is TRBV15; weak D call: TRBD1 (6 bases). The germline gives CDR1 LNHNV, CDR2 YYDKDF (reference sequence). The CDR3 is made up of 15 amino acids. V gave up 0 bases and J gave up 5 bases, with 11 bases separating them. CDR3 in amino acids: CATSRDGGADQPQHF. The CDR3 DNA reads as TGTGCCACCAGCAGAGACGGGGGGGCGGATCAGCCCCAGCATTTT.

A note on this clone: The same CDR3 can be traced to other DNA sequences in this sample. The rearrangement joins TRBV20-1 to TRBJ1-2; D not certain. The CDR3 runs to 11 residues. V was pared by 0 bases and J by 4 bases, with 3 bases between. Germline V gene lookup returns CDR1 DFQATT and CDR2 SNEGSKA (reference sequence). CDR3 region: CSARDSYGYTF. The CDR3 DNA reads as TGCAGTGCTAGAGACAGCTATGGCTACACCTTC.